Each of the 7 T cell receptor beta chains below was sequenced from the same sample in a study of T cell clonotyping in hematopoietic cell transplantation (dated by TCRdb to about 2021). The library came from the immunoSEQ multiplex PCR assay. Not all clones reach the TCRdb copy of this immuneACCESS table, which keeps in-frame sequences only. Checked studies attribute under half of the gap to unresolved V genes and leave the rest unexplained. This sample lists fewer than 100,000 clones; 90% to 96% were detected once. Of the sample, about 1.8% falls within the top ten clones. The time point label corresponds to: recipient sample about 28 days before transplant, after cytoreduction. The input for sequencing was peripheral blood mononuclear cells, taken before stem cell transplant. The receptors were sampled from a woman aged 45-60 years with acute myeloid leukemia. Some clones in this sample may be carry-over from other donors' samples.

The V gene is TRBV28, the J gene TRBJ2-2, with 9 bases lining up with TRBD2. The junction had 6 bases not matched to a gene; V was cut back by 6 bases and J by 4 bases. This CDR3 spans 15 amino acids. CDR1 is MDHEN and CDR2 is SYDVKM in the germline V gene. The CDR3 spells CASSPGLAGTGELFF. The DNA for the CDR3 is TGTGCCAGCAGCCCGGGACTAGCCGGCACCGGGGAGCTGTTTTTT.

This chain uses TRBV19 with TRBJ1-5, with TRBD1 matching over 7 bases. The V and J ends lost 6 bases and 6 bases, in that order; junction bases with no gene match: 11. The CDR3 sequence is 15 residues long. From germline, CDR1 is LNHDA and CDR2 SQIVND (reference sequence). CDR3 in amino acids: CASSTHRGASQPQHF. The DNA for the CDR3 is TGTGCCAGTAGCACCCACAGGGGCGCTTCTCAGCCCCAGCATTTT.

The V gene is TRBV19, the J gene TRBJ1-2; tentative D call: TRBD1 (5 bases). Trimming pared 5 bases from V and 4 bases from J, leaving 20 bases between. This CDR3 has 16 amino acids. Germline CDR1 reads LNHDA; CDR2 reads SQIVND (reference sequence). The CDR3 DNA follows: TGTGCCAGTAGTCCCCAGGGCAGGATGGGCAGCTATGGCTACACCTTC. It encodes CASSPQGRMGSYGYTF.

The chain carries TRBV5-1 and TRBJ2-2, with D hard to call. The CDR3 loop spans 15 amino acids. Germline V gives CDR1 SGHRS, CDR2 YFSETQ. Trimming removed 0 bases at V and 4 bases at J, with 10 bases between. CDR3 protein: CASSLVRSGTGELFF. In DNA, the CDR3 is TGCGCCAGCAGCTTGGTTAGATCGGGCACCGGGGAGCTGTTTTTT.

V gene TRBV29-1 combines with J gene TRBJ1-2, with D unresolved. V lost 4 bases and J lost 7, with 7 bases in between. This CDR3 contains 10 residues. Germline V gives CDR1 SQVTM, CDR2 ANQGSEA. CDR3 in amino acids: CSVGRGGYTF. The CDR3 nucleotides are TGCAGCGTTGGGCGTGGTGGCTACACCTTC.

J is TRBJ1-5 and V is TRBV7-9; TRBD1 matches at 7 bases. This CDR3 contains 14 residues. Germline assignment: CDR1 SEHNR and CDR2 FQNEAQ (reference sequence). Trimming took 5 bases from V and 4 from J; bases not matched to a gene: 5. The CDR3 protein is CASSLGTENQPQHF. The CDR3 DNA follows: TGTGCCAGCAGCCTAGGGACAGAAAATCAGCCCCAGCATTTT.

The chain has TRBV7-2 and TRBJ2-7, with a possible D match to TRBD1 (6 bases). The CDR3 has 15 amino acids. CDR1 is SGHTA, CDR2 FQGNSA, per germline. Trimming cost V 6 bases and J 0 bases, with 15 bases left between them. CDR3 residues: CASSFDRLFSYEQYF. DNA for the CDR3: TGTGCCAGCAGTTTTGACAGGCTCTTCTCCTACGAGCAGTACTTC.